A selection of T cell receptor beta chains follows, all from one sample in a study of cytomegalovirus exposure and HLA in healthy donors. The method was immunoSEQ multiplex PCR; TCRdb's version includes in-frame clones alone and lacks a portion of them. This repertoire shows 150,000 to 200,000 clones, about 84% found once; its top ten account for over 1.3%. The sample consisted of PBMCs. The receptors were sampled from a woman aged 18 to 35 in good health and CMV-seronegative. Both conserved end residues are part of each CDR3. The D gene is left open where the match is weak. Where a row states a size, it is once, few, many or the class of an expanded clone; other rows omit it.

V gene	J gene	clone size	D gene	CDR3 DNA	CDR3 protein
TRBV2	TRBJ1-1	.	.	TGTGCCAGCACGAGGGAGGGACGGCGGAACACTGAAGCTTTCTTT	CASTREGRRNTEAFF
TRBV6-6	TRBJ1-1	.	.	TGTGCCAGCAGCCTACTCGAAGACACTGAAGCTTTCTTT	CASSLLEDTEAFF
TRBV7-8	TRBJ2-1	.	TRBD1	TGTGCCAGCAGCCAAACAGGGGCCTACAGTGAGCAGTTCTTC	CASSQTGAYSEQFF
TRBV9	TRBJ2-2	.	TRBD1	TGTGCCAGCAGCCTGCCAAGAGGGACAGGGAACACCGGGGAGCTGTTTTTT	CASSLPRGTGNTGELFF
TRBV28	TRBJ2-7	.	.	TGTGCCAGCAGTATCAGGGGTCTAATCTACGAGCAGTACTTC	CASSIRGLIYEQYF
TRBV29-1	TRBJ2-2	.	.	TGCAGCGTCCGAGGGGGGAACACCGGGGAGCTGTTTTTT	CSVRGGNTGELFF
TRBV5-1	TRBJ1-3	once	.	TGCGCCAGCAGCTTGGCAGTAGGAAACACCATATATTTT	CASSLAVGNTIYF
TRBV2	TRBJ1-6	.	.	TGTGCCAGCAGTGAAGAGAGAGGGCATTCACCCCTCCACTTT	CASSEERGHSPLHF
TRBV5-1	TRBJ1-2	once	.	TGCGCCAGCAGCTCGGGGGGGTATGGCTACACCTTC	CASSSGGYGYTF
TRBV6-6	TRBJ1-2	.	.	TGTGCCAGCAGTCCGACAGGCGACTATGGCTACACCTTC	CASSPTGDYGYTF
TRBV6-5	TRBJ1-5	.	TRBD1	TGTGCCAGCAGTCCGGGACAGGGGGGCCAGCCCCAGCATTTT	CASSPGQGGQPQHF
TRBV29-1	TRBJ1-5	.	TRBD1	TGCAGCGTTGAAGGGGACAGGGATGGGCAGCCCCAGCATTTT	CSVEGDRDGQPQHF
TRBV4-1	TRBJ2-7	.	TRBD1	TGCGCCAGCAGCCAAGTTGGTAGGGGGCAAGACGAGCAGTACTTC	CASSQVGRGQDEQYF
TRBV11-2	TRBJ1-1	once	.	TGTGCCAGCAGCTTAGGAGTTCAGGTAAACACTGAAGCTTTCTTT	CASSLGVQVNTEAFF
TRBV5-6	TRBJ2-2	.	TRBD2	TGTGCCAGCAGCCCGGGACTAGCGGGAGGTGAGGCCGGGGAGCTGTTTTTT	CASSPGLAGGEAGELFF
TRBV4-2	TRBJ2-7	.	.	TGTGCCAGCAGCCAAGAGGGCAGCCTCTACGAGCAGTACTTC	CASSQEGSLYEQYF
TRBV9	TRBJ2-1	.	TRBD2	TGTGCCAGCAGCGTATCTAGCGGGATAGAATCCTACAATGAGCAGTTCTTC	CASSVSSGIESYNEQFF
TRBV10-3	TRBJ1-5	.	TRBD1	TGTGCCATCAGTGAGGGACAGGGGGATCAGCCCCAGCATTTT	CAISEGQGDQPQHF
TRBV30	TRBJ1-5	few	.	TGTGCCTGGAGTGGAGGGCCAACTCAGCCCCAGCATTTT	CAWSGGPTQPQHF
TRBV4-1	TRBJ1-5	.	.	TGCGCCAGCAGCCAAGCCAGTTTAAGCAATCAGCCCCAGCATTTT	CASSQASLSNQPQHF
TRBV27	TRBJ1-1	.	TRBD1	TGTGCCAGCAGTATCTGGGACAGGGGGTTGGGGAACACTGAAGCTTTCTTT	CASSIWDRGLGNTEAFF
TRBV18	TRBJ1-2	.	TRBD1	TGTGCCAGCTCGGGGACAGGGGGCTTAGATGGCTATGGCTACACCTTC	CASSGTGGLDGYGYTF
TRBV18	TRBJ2-1	.	.	TGTGCCAGCTCACCATTTGGCATGAGGAATGAGCAGTTCTTC	CASSPFGMRNEQFF
TRBV28	TRBJ2-1	.	TRBD2	TGTGCCACCCTTAGCGGGGGAAACTACAATGAGCAGTTCTTC	CATLSGGNYNEQFF
TRBV11-2	TRBJ2-3	.	TRBD2	TGTGCCAGCAGCTTCGGAGCGGGAGCCGATACGCAGTATTTT	CASSFGAGADTQYF
TRBV2	TRBJ1-2	once	TRBD1	TGTGCCAGCAGAGCCGGGACAGCCTCAGCTAACTATGGCTACACCTTC	CASRAGTASANYGYTF
TRBV28	TRBJ2-2	.	.	TGTGCCAGCGGTCCCGGAGGCCGGGAGCTGTTTTTT	CASGPGGRELFF
TRBV6-5	TRBJ2-2	.	TRBD1	TGTGCCAGCAGCAACCGACAGGGAACCGGGGAGCTGTTTTTT	CASSNRQGTGELFF
TRBV5-1	TRBJ2-3	.	TRBD2	TGCGCCAGCAGCCGGCCTGACGGGGGGGCATCAGATACGCAGTATTTT	CASSRPDGGASDTQYF
TRBV29-1	TRBJ2-3	.	TRBD2	TGCAGCGTCCGTTCACCGGGACTAGCGGGGATAACTTCTAGCACAGATACGCAGTATTTT	CSVRSPGLAGITSSTDTQYF
TRBV6-6	TRBJ1-1	once	TRBD1	TGTGCCAGCAGTTCCTCGGACAGGATTAACTCTGAAGCTTTCTTT	CASSSSDRINSEAFF
TRBV10-3	TRBJ2-1	.	.	TGTGCCATCAGTGGGCCGCTCGATGAGCAGTTCTTC	CAISGPLDEQFF
TRBV30	TRBJ1-2	.	.	TGTGCCTGGAGTAAAGGAGGGCCCTATGGCTACACCTTC	CAWSKGGPYGYTF
TRBV6-5	TRBJ2-7	once	.	TGTGCCAGCAGTTATGGGGGGGCCCAGCCATACGAGCAGTACTTC	CASSYGGAQPYEQYF
TRBV20-1	TRBJ2-7	.	.	TGCAGTGCTAGAACGGGTTACGAGCAGTACTTC	CSARTGYEQYF
TRBV11-2	TRBJ1-1	.	.	TGTGCCAGCAGCTTAGACTTAAACACTGAAGCTTTCTTT	CASSLDLNTEAFF
TRBV6-1	TRBJ1-5	.	.	TGTGCCAGCAGTGAAGCGGGCTCGGCGCGCCCTTCACGGCCCCAGCATTTT	CASSEAGSARPSRPQHF
TRBV6-5	TRBJ2-7	.	.	TGTGCCAGCAGTTACGACCTAGGCTACGAGCAGTACTTC	CASSYDLGYEQYF
TRBV5-1	TRBJ2-1	.	TRBD2	TGCGCCAGCAGCTTGGATTCGCGGGGGGGCGGTCACAATGAGCAGTTCTTC	CASSLDSRGGGHNEQFF
TRBV7-9	TRBJ1-1	once	.	TGTGCCAGCAGCTCCTCCAGTGCCACTGAAGCTTTCTTT	CASSSSSATEAFF
TRBV29-1	TRBJ1-1	.	.	TGCAGCGTGGCAGAAAACACTGAAGCTTTCTTT	CSVAENTEAFF
TRBV2	TRBJ1-2	.	.	TGTGCCAGCAGTGATCGGCCGCCAACGTGGAGTGTCTATGGCTACACCTTC	CASSDRPPTWSVYGYTF
TRBV5-1	TRBJ1-2	.	.	TGCGCCAGCAGCTTGGCCGAGAACAGAGTTAACTATGGCTACACCTTC	CASSLAENRVNYGYTF
TRBV19	TRBJ2-6	.	.	TGTGCCAGTAGCCTAACAGAGCTCTGGGCCAACGTCCTGACTTTC	CASSLTELWANVLTF
TRBV5-6	TRBJ1-2	once	.	TGTGCCAGCAGCTTGGGAGGGGGACGTGGCTACACCTTC	CASSLGGGRGYTF
TRBV19	TRBJ1-5	.	TRBD1	TGTGCCAGTAGCCTTCCCGGGACAGTCGATCAGCCCCAGCATTTT	CASSLPGTVDQPQHF
TRBV7-6	TRBJ2-5	.	TRBD2	TGTGCCAGCTCCTTTAGCGGGGGGCTTTCCGAGACCCAGTACTTC	CASSFSGGLSETQYF
TRBV7-6	TRBJ2-5	.	.	TGTGCCAGCAGCCCATTTCAGGGGATTGTCGTCCAAGAGACCCAGTACTTC	CASSPFQGIVVQETQYF
TRBV19	TRBJ1-1	.	.	TGTGCCAGTAGTATTCTCACTGAAGCTTTCTTT	CASSILTEAFF
TRBV4-1	TRBJ1-4	.	.	TGCGCCAGCAGCCAATGGAGACGGGAAAAACTGTTTTTT	CASSQWRREKLFF
TRBV29-1	TRBJ1-1	.	TRBD1	TGCAGCGTGGACAGGGGGAACACTGAAGCTTTCTTT	CSVDRGNTEAFF
TRBV7-3	TRBJ2-2	few	.	TGTGCCAGCAGCCGGGGGAACACCGGGGAGCTGTTTTTT	CASSRGNTGELFF
TRBV6-1	TRBJ1-2	once	.	TGTGCCAGCAGTGAAGCGAGGGGAGGAGGGAGCTATGGCTACACCTTC	CASSEARGGGSYGYTF
TRBV2	TRBJ1-5	.	.	TGTGCCAGCAGTGAAGGCCCAGAGGCCCAGCATTTT	CASSEGPEAQHF
TRBV9	TRBJ2-1	.	.	TGTGCCAGCAGCGCGGGCGGGGCCTCCTACAATGAGCAGTTCTTC	CASSAGGASYNEQFF